Given below is one T cell receptor beta chain in context. A read error may account for a junction end that differs from germline. This specimen belongs to a study of blood T cells in healthy people across ages. Next came a second PCR, run for 7 to 11 cycles, which used a sample-barcoded 5' primer along with a J-beta primer mix. TCRdb processed the 5' RACE reads anew with MiXCR; each CDR3 protein has one entry. The sample has about 540,000 distinct CDR3 sequences; 24% are singletons. This CDR3 has 12 amino acids. This same sample was also taken into another study, of T cells of mothers and their children.

The source of this sequence is a boy aged 5-17 years in good health. The rearrangement links TRBV12-3 or TRBV12-4 to TRBJ2-5; D is tentatively TRBD1 or TRBD2 (5 bases each). The sample comprised blood. DNA for the CDR3: TGTACCAGCATTGGGGACCGAGGAGCCTTATTCTTC. Residues: CTSIGDRGALFF.